This T cell receptor (beta chain) was sequenced in a study of cytomegalovirus exposure and HLA in healthy donors. Overall study context: An analysis done earlier identified 120 million or so unique TCR beta sequences from approximately 170 million T cells. Study-wide results and caveats: Rarity characterized most TCR sequences, yet some public TCRs appeared in many donors. Earlier analysis looked at TCR beta V segments, and most were productive about 90% or about 30% of the time. Upon later analysis, TCR association rates were observed to vary by HLA locus, being highest for DRB1 and lowest for HLA-C.

Use of 60 Vbeta and 13 Jbeta primers characterized the PCR. Libraries were prepared by immunoSEQ multiplex PCR; TCRdb keeps only in-frame clonotypes and omits some of them. The sample has some 160,000 clones, 70% to 85% seen once. Note on this clone: What it recognizes is unknown.

The germline V and J ends were trimmed by 6 bases and 5 bases, with 19 bases remaining between them. CDR1 and CDR2 (germline): MDHEN, SYDVKM. The CDR3 totals 15 residues. Sequencing was done on a sample of PBMCs. The receptor was isolated from a male donor in good health and CMV-seronegative. This chain connects TRBV28 to TRBJ1-2, with D possibly TRBD1 on 6 matching bases. As DNA, the CDR3 is TGTGCCAGCAGCCAGACCCCAGGGGTTTTTTATGGCTACACCTTC. Protein: CASSQTPGVFYGYTF.